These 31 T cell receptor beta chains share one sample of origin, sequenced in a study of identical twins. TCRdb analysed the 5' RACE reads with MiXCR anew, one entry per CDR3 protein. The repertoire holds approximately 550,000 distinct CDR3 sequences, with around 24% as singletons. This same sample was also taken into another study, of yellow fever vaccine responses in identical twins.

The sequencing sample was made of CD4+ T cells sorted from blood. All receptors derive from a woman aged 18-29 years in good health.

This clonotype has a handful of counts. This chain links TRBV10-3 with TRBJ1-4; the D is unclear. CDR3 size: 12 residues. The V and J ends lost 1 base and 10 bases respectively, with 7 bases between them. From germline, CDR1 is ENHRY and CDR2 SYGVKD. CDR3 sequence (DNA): TGTGCCATCAGTGAGTTACAAGGAAAACTGTTTTTT. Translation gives CAISELQGKLFF.

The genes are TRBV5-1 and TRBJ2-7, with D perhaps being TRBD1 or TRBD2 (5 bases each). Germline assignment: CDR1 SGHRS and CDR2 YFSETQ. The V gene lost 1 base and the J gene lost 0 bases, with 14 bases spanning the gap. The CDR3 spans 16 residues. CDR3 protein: CASSLLSAGSSYEQYF. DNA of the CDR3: TGCGCCAGCAGCTTGTTATCCGCAGGGAGCTCCTACGAGCAGTACTTC.

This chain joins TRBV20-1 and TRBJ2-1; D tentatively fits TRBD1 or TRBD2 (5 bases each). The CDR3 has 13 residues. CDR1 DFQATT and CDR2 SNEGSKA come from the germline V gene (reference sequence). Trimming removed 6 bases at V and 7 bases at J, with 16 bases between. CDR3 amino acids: CSAPGRGTNEQFF. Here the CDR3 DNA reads TGCAGTGCGCCGGGACGGGGAACAAATGAGCAGTTCTTC.

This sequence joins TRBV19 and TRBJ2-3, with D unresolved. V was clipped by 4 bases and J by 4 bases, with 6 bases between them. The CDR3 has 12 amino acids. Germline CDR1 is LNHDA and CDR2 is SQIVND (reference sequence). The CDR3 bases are TGTGCCAGTAGTAAACCCTCAGATACGCAGTATTTT. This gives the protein CASSKPSDTQYF.

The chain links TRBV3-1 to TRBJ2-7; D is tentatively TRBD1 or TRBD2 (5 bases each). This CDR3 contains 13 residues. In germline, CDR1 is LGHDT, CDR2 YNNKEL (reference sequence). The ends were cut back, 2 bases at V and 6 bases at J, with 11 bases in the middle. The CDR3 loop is CASSQLSGSEQYV. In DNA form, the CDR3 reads TGTGCCAGCAGCCAATTATCAGGGAGCGAGCAGTACGTC.

The CDR3 loop is CSAAPSSGGARDTQYF. CDR3 sequence (DNA): TGCAGTGCTGCCCCCTCAAGCGGGGGGGCCAGGGATACGCAGTATTTT. The V gene is TRBV20-1, the J gene TRBJ2-3, with 10 nucleotides matching TRBD2. Trimming took 5 bases from V and 6 from J; bases not matched to a gene: 14. The CDR3 consists of 16 residues. Germline loops: CDR1 DFQATT, CDR2 SNEGSKA (reference sequence).

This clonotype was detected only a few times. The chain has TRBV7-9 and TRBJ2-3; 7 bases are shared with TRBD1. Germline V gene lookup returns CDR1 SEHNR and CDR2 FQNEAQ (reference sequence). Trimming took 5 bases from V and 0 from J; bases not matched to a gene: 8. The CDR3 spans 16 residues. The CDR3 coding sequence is TGTGCCAGCAGCCCACAGGGACAGTTAAGCACAGATACGCAGTATTTT. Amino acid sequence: CASSPQGQLSTDTQYF.

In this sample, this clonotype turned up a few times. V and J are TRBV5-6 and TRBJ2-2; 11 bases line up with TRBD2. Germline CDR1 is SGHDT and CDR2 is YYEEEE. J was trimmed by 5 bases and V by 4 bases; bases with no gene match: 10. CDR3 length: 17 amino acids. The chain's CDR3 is CASSIRRLAGYTGELFF. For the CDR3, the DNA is TGTGCCAGCAGCATTCGCAGACTAGCGGGGTATACCGGGGAGCTGTTTTTT.

CDR3 amino acids: CASSIQGSADTQYF. In DNA form, the CDR3 reads TGTGCCAGCAGCATACAGGGGTCTGCAGATACGCAGTATTTT. The chain carries TRBV3-1 and TRBJ2-3; 7 bases are a match to TRBD1. The trim removed 5 bases at V and 4 bases at J, leaving 6 bases unmatched. CDR3 length: 14 amino acids. Per germline, CDR1 LGHDT and CDR2 YNNKEL (reference sequence).

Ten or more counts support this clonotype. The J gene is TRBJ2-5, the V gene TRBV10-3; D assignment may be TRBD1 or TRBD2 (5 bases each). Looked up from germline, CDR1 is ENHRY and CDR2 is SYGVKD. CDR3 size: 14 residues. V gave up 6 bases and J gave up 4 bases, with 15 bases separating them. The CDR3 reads CAISLNAGAETQYF. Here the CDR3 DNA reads TGTGCCATCAGCCTCAATGCCGGGGCAGAGACCCAGTACTTC.

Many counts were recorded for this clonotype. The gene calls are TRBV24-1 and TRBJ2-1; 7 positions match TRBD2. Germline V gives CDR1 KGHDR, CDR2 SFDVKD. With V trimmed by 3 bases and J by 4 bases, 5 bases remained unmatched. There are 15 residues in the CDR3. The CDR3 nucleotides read TGTGCCACCAGTGATGCCGGGACTACATACAATGAGCAGTTCTTC. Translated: CATSDAGTTYNEQFF.

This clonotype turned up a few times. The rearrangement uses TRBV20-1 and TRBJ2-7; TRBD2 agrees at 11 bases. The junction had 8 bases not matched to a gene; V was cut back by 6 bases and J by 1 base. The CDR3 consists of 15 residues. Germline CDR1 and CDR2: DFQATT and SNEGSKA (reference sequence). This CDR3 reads CSARTSGRGSYEQYF. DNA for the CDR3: TGCAGTGCGAGGACTAGCGGGCGAGGTTCCTACGAGCAGTACTTC.

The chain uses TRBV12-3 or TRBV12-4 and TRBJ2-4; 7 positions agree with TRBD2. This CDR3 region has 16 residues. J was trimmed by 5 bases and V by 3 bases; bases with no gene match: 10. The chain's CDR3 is CASSFDSWGGENIQYF. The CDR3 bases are TGTGCCAGCAGTTTCGATTCATGGGGGGGAGAAAACATTCAGTACTTC.

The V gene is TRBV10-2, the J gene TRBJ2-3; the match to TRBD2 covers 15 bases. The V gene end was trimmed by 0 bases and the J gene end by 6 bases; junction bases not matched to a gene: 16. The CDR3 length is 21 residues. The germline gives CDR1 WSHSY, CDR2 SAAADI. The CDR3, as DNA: TGCGCCAGCAGTGAGTCAGTGGGACTAGCGGGAGGTCGAGTGGCCACGGATACGCAGTATTTT. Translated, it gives CASSESVGLAGGRVATDTQYF.

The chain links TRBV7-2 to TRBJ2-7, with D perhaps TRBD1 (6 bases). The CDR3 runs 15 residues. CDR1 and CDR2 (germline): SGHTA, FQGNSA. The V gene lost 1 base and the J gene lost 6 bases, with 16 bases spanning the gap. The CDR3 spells CASSLVSYSRGEQYF. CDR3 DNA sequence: TGTGCCAGCAGCTTAGTTTCTTATTCCAGGGGCGAGCAGTACTTC.

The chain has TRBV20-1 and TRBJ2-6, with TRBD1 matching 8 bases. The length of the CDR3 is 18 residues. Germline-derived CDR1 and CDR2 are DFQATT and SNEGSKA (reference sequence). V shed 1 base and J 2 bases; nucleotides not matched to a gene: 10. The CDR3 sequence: CSARVRQGPPPGANVLTF. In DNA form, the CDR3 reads TGCAGTGCTAGAGTTCGACAGGGGCCGCCTCCTGGGGCCAACGTCCTGACTTTC.

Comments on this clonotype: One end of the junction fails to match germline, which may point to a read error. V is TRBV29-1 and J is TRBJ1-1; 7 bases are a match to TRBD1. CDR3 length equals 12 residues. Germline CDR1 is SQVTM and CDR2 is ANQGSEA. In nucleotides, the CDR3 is TGCAGCGTGGAAGACAGGGTCACTGAAGCTTTCTTT. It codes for CSVEDRVTEAFF.

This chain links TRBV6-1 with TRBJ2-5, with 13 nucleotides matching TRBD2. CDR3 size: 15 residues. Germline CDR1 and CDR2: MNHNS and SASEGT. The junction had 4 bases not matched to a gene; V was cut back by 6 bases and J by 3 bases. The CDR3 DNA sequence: TGTGCCAGCAGACCCGGGACTAGCGGGAAAGAGACCCAGTACTTC. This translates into CASRPGTSGKETQYF.

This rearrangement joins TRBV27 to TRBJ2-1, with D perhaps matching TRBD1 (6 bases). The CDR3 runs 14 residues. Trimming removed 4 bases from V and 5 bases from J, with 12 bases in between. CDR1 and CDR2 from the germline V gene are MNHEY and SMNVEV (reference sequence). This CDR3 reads CASSSQNRDNEQFF. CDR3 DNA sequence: TGTGCCAGCAGTTCGCAGAACAGGGACAATGAGCAGTTCTTC.

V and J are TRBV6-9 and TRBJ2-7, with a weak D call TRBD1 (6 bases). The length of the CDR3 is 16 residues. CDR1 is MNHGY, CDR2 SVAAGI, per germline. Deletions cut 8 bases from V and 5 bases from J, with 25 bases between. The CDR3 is CASPFPGQVISHEQYF. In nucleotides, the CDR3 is TGTGCCAGCCCCTTTCCGGGACAAGTTATCAGTCACGAGCAGTACTTC.

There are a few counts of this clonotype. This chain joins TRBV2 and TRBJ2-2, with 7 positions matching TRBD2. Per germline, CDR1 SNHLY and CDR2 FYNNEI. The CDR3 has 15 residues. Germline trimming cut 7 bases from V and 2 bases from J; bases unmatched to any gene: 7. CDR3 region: CASTPTSLNTGELFF. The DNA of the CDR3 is TGTGCCAGCACCCCGACTAGCCTTAACACCGGGGAGCTGTTTTTT.

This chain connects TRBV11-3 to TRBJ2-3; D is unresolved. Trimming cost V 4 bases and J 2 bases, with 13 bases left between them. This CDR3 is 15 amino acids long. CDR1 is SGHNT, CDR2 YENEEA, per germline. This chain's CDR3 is CASSSGGRDTDTQYF. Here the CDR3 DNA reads TGTGCCAGCAGCTCGGGTGGAAGGGACACAGATACGCAGTATTTT.

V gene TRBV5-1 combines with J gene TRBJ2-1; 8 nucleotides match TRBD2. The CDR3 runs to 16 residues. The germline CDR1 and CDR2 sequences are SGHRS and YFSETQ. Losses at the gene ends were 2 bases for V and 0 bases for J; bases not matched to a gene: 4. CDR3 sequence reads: CASSFSTSDSYNEQFF. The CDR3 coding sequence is TGCGCCAGCAGCTTTTCGACTAGCGACTCCTACAATGAGCAGTTCTTC.

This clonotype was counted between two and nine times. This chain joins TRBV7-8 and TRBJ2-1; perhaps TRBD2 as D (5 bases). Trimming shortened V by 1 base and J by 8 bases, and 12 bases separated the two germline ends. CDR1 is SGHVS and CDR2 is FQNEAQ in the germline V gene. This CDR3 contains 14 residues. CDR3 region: CASSLGQAVDEQFF. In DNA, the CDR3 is TGTGCCAGCAGCTTAGGACAAGCGGTCGATGAGCAGTTCTTC.

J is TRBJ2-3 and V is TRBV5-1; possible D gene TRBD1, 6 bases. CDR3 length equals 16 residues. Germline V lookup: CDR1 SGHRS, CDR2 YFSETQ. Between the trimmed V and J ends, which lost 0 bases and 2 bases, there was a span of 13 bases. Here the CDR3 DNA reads TGCGCCAGCAGCTTGGGGTCGACAGGAAACACAGATACGCAGTATTTT. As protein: CASSLGSTGNTDTQYF.

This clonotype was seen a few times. The CDR3 bases are TGTGCCAGCAGTCCCGGATGGACTGAAGCTTTCTTT. Translating gives CASSPGWTEAFF. V gene TRBV28 combines with J gene TRBJ1-1, with unresolved D. The germline V gene encodes CDR1 MDHEN and CDR2 SYDVKM. This CDR3 region has 12 residues. The germline V and J ends were trimmed by 5 bases and 5 bases, with 9 bases remaining between them.

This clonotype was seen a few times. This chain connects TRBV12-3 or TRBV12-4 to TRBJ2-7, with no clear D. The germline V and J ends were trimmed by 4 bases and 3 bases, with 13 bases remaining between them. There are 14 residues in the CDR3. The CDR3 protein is CASSSGEIGYEQYV. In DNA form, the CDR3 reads TGTGCCAGCAGTTCCGGTGAAATAGGCTACGAGCAGTACGTC.

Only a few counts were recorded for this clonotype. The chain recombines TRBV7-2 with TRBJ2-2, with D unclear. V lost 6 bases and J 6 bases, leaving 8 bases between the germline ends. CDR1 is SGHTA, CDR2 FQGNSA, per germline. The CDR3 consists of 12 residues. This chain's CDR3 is CASSSQPGELFF. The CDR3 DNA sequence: TGTGCCAGCAGTTCACAACCCGGGGAGCTGTTTTTT.

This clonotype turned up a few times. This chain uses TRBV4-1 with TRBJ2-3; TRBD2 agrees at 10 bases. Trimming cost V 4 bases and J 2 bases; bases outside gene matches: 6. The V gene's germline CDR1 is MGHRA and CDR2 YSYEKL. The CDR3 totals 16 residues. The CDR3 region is CASSLGLAVPTDTQYF. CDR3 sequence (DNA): TGCGCCAGCAGCCTCGGACTAGCGGTCCCCACAGATACGCAGTATTTT.

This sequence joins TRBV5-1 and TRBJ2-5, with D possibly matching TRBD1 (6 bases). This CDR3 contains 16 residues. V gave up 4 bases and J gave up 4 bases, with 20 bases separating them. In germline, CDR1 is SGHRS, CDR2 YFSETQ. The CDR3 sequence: CASSLSGAIEGETQYF. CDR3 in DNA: TGCGCCAGCAGCCTCTCAGGGGCCATTGAGGGAGAGACCCAGTACTTC.

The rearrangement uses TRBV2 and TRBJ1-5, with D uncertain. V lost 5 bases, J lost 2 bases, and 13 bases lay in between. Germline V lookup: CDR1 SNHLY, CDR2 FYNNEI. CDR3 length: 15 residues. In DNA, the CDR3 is TGTGCCAGCAGTCCCCCCCGTATACGCAATCAGCCCCAGCATTTT. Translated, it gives CASSPPRIRNQPQHF. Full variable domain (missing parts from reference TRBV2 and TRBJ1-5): EPEVTQTPSHQVTQMGQEVILRCVPISNHLYFYWYRQILGQKVEFLVSFYNNEISEKSEIFDDQFSVERPDGSNFTLKIRSTKLEDSAMYFCASSPPRIRNQPQHFGDGTRLSIL.